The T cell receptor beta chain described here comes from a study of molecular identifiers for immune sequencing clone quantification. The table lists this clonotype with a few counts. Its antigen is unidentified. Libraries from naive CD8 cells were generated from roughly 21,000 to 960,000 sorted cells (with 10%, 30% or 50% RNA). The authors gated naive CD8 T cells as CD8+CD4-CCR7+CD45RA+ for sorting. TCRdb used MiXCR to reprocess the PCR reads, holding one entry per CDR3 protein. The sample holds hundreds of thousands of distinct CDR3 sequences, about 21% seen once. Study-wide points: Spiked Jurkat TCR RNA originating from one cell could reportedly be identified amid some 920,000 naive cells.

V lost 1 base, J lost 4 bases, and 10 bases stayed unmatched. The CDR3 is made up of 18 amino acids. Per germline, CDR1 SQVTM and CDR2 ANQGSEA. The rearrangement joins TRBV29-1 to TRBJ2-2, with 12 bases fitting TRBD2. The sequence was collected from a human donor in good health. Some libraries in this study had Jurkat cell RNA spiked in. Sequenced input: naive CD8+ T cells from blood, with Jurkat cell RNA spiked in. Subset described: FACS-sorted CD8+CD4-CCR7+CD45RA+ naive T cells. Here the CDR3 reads CSVEVPSSGRAVTGELFF. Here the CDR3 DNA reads TGCAGCGTTGAAGTTCCTTCTAGCGGGAGGGCCGTCACCGGGGAGCTGTTTTTT.